The next 11 T cell receptor beta chains were all read from a single sample in a study of control samples from healthy donors and cancer patients. Clones were sequenced by immunoSEQ multiplex PCR, and TCRdb holds only the in-frame ones, with some missing. Among 160,000 or so clones listed, approximately 94% were seen once. The source material was blood. The source of these receptors is a woman aged 40 to 50 in good health.

V gene TRBV12-3 or TRBV12-4 combines with J gene TRBJ1-1, with D maybe TRBD1 (5 bases). The CDR3 is made up of 13 amino acids. V shed 6 bases and J shed 5 bases, with 13 bases lying between them. The CDR3 DNA sequence: TGTGCCAGCAGATCGACAGAAGAGACTGAAGCTTTCTTT. Translating it yields CASRSTEETEAFF.

The gene calls are TRBV11-2 and TRBJ2-7; a weak D match, TRBD1 (5 bases). Germline V gene lookup returns CDR1 SGHAT and CDR2 FQNNGV. V dropped 5 bases and J dropped 6 bases, with 20 bases sitting between them. The CDR3 loop spans 15 amino acids. The CDR3 reads CASSPPQVVLREQYF. CDR3 DNA sequence: TGTGCCAGCAGCCCGCCACAGGTAGTTTTGCGCGAGCAGTACTTC.

This CDR3 reads CASSKVARSTDTQYF. Written as DNA, the CDR3 is TGTGCCAGCAGCAAAGTGGCCCGAAGCACAGATACGCAGTATTTT. This chain connects TRBV21-1 to TRBJ2-3; TRBD1, the table's D call, was not compared with the DNA. TRBV21-1 is a listed pseudogene. The CDR3 is made up of 15 amino acids.

The chain combines TRBV7-9 with TRBJ2-2; D remains unclear. The CDR3 is made up of 16 amino acids. Germline V gene lookup returns CDR1 SEHNR and CDR2 FQNEAQ (reference sequence). The ends were cut back, 5 bases at V and 2 bases at J, with 15 bases in the middle. DNA of the CDR3: TGTGCCAGCAGCGTTTACACGGGTCGTAACACCGGGGAGCTGTTTTTT. Protein: CASSVYTGRNTGELFF.

This sequence joins TRBV6-2 or TRBV6-3 and TRBJ1-6; unclear D gene. Per germline, CDR1 MNHEY and CDR2 SVGEGT. With 2 bases removed from V and 13 bases from J, the gap between germline ends came to 9 bases. The length of the CDR3 is 12 residues. CDR3 nucleotides: TGTGCCAGCAGTTACGTTGAAGGGCCCCTCCACTTT. Translated: CASSYVEGPLHF.

The chain combines TRBV4-3 with TRBJ1-4; possible D gene TRBD1, 5 bases. V was pared by 3 bases and J by 3 bases, with 14 bases between. Germline CDR1 LGHNA, CDR2 YSLEER. This CDR3 region has 16 residues. The CDR3 protein is CASSHGDQRANEKLFF. The CDR3 DNA is TGCGCCAGCAGCCACGGGGACCAAAGGGCTAATGAAAAACTGTTTTTT.

The chain employs TRBV7-6 and TRBJ2-7; 8 bases map to TRBD1. Germline values: CDR1 SGHVS, CDR2 FNYEAQ. The CDR3 runs 15 residues. J lost 0 bases, V lost 6 bases, and 7 bases had no gene match. DNA for the CDR3: TGTGCCAGCAGTCGCGACAGGGGAGCCTCCTACGAGCAGTACTTC. This translates into CASSRDRGASYEQYF.

V is TRBV7-9 and J is TRBJ1-2; TRBD1 is a possible D gene (6 bases). V was clipped by 5 bases and J by 0 bases, with 13 bases between them. The germline V gene has CDR1 SEHNR and CDR2 FQNEAQ (reference sequence). The CDR3 consists of 15 residues. The DNA for the CDR3 is TGTGCCAGCAGCCGTGACAGGATAGCTAACTATGGCTACACCTTC. Residues: CASSRDRIANYGYTF.

J is TRBJ1-2 and V is TRBV18, with D maybe TRBD1 (6 bases). CDR1 KGHSH and CDR2 LQKENI come from the germline V gene. The CDR3 length is 15 residues. Trimming cost V 1 base and J 5 bases, with 14 bases left between them. The DNA for the CDR3 is TGTGCCAGCTCACCACAGGGACAAAACCCTTATGGCTACACCTTC. Its protein is CASSPQGQNPYGYTF.

The rearrangement uses TRBV27 and TRBJ2-1; 9 nucleotides agree with TRBD2. This CDR3 has 14 residues. V lost 6 bases to trimming and J lost 8 bases; unmatched junction nucleotides: 8. Germline V gene sequence: CDR1 MNHEY, CDR2 SMNVEV (reference sequence). CDR3 amino acids: CASSISGSIDEQFF. The CDR3 DNA follows: TGTGCCAGCAGCATTAGCGGGAGTATTGATGAGCAGTTCTTC.

This clone was recorded once. The genes are TRBV29-1 and TRBJ2-7, with 10 bases identical to TRBD1. V gave up 6 bases and J gave up 2 bases; unmatched junction bases: 7. The CDR3 length is 14 residues. Germline CDR1 reads SQVTM; CDR2 reads ANQGSEA. This CDR3 reads CSVGPGTGAYEQYF. The DNA for the CDR3 is TGCAGCGTGGGCCCCGGGACAGGGGCCTACGAGCAGTACTTC.